This is a list of T cell receptor beta chains from one sample in a study of shared clonotypes between healthy human individuals. Clones were read by immunoSEQ multiplex PCR, and TCRdb kept only the in-frame ones, dropping some. The table shows fewer than 1.8 million clones, with roughly 98.5% occurring only once. The sequenced material came from naive CD4+ T cells sorted from blood. The receptors come from a young man in good health. Both conserved end residues are part of each CDR3. The D gene is left open where the match is weak. Only part of the rows carry a size: once, few, many, or a class if the clone is expanded.

d_gene,j_gene,v_gene,abundance,CDR3aa,CDR3nt
TRBD2,TRBJ2-1,TRBV14,few,CASSQTSGSGNEQFF,TGTGCCAGCAGCCAAACTAGCGGGAGTGGCAATGAGCAGTTCTTC
NA,TRBJ2-1,TRBV28,once,CASMQDPYNEQFF,TGTGCCAGCATGCAGGACCCCTACAATGAGCAGTTCTTC
NA,TRBJ2-2,TRBV5-1,NA,CASSFTVLVEGELFF,TGCGCCAGCAGCTTTACAGTATTGGTTGAGGGGGAGCTGTTTTTT
NA,TRBJ2-2,TRBV9,NA,CASSVALSVGLGSGTGELFF,TGTGCCAGCAGCGTAGCCTTGTCGGTCGGATTAGGCTCCGGCACCGGGGAGCTGTTTTTT
NA,TRBJ2-5,TRBV7-2,once,CASSSTGQQETQYF,TGTGCCAGCAGCTCTACAGGGCAGCAAGAGACCCAGTACTTC
NA,TRBJ2-1,TRBV27,NA,CASSPPGLPRPNEQFF,TGTGCCAGCAGTCCCCCCGGACTACCGCGGCCCAATGAGCAGTTCTTC
TRBD2,TRBJ2-7,TRBV5-4,NA,CASSTRTSGRAYEQYF,TGTGCCAGCAGCACACGGACTAGCGGGAGGGCATACGAGCAGTACTTC
TRBD2,TRBJ2-7,TRBV28,NA,CASSLAGPSYEQYF,TGTGCCAGCAGTCTAGCGGGGCCCTCCTACGAGCAGTACTTC
NA,TRBJ1-5,TRBV28,once,CASSPQGLDQPQHF,TGTGCCAGCAGCCCACAGGGTCTCGATCAGCCCCAGCATTTT
NA,TRBJ1-2,TRBV2,NA,CASSFRQQDGNYGYTF,TGTGCCAGCAGCTTCCGACAGCAAGATGGTAACTATGGCTACACCTTC
TRBD1,TRBJ2-7,TRBV5-8,NA,CASSLRDSYEQYF,TGTGCCAGCAGCCTCCGGGACAGCTACGAGCAGTACTTC
NA,TRBJ2-7,TRBV6-1,NA,CASTPHRREQYF,TGTGCCAGCACCCCCCACAGAAGGGAGCAGTACTTC
NA,TRBJ1-4,TRBV5-1,NA,CASSLAGRDNEKLFF,TGCGCCAGCAGCTTGGCCGGCAGGGACAATGAAAAACTGTTTTTT
TRBD1,TRBJ1-5,TRBV29-1,NA,CSVSTGGLSGNQPQHF,TGCAGCGTTTCCACAGGGGGCTTATCGGGGAATCAGCCCCAGCATTTT
NA,TRBJ2-2,TRBV28,NA,CASSFPRDTGELFF,TGTGCCAGCAGTTTCCCCAGGGACACCGGGGAGCTGTTTTTT
NA,TRBJ1-2,TRBV7-9,NA,CASSLEGRGNGYTF,TGTGCCAGCAGCTTAGAGGGCAGGGGAAATGGCTACACCTTC
NA,TRBJ2-1,TRBV6-4,NA,CASRGGLGRQFF,TGTGCCAGCAGGGGGGGCCTCGGGAGGCAGTTCTTC
NA,TRBJ1-1,TRBV5-6,NA,CASSLLGGPTNTEAFF,TGTGCCAGCAGTCTTCTGGGGGGGCCCACGAACACTGAAGCTTTCTTT
NA,TRBJ1-1,TRBV29-1,NA,CSVDFLGVNTEAFF,TGCAGCGTTGACTTCTTGGGAGTGAACACTGAAGCTTTCTTT
NA,TRBJ2-1,TRBV9,NA,CASSLSRGEQFF,TGTGCCAGCAGCCTTTCTCGGGGCGAGCAGTTCTTC
TRBD2,TRBJ2-7,TRBV10-1,NA,CASSGISGKAPSSYEQYF,TGCGCCAGCAGTGGTATAAGCGGGAAGGCCCCATCCTCCTACGAGCAGTACTTC
NA,TRBJ1-2,TRBV28,NA,CASSPGPGGYTF,TGTGCCAGCAGTCCAGGACCCGGCGGCTACACCTTC
NA,TRBJ2-2,TRBV18,NA,CASSPGSGTGELFF,TGTGCCAGCTCACCAGGGAGTGGGACCGGGGAGCTGTTTTTT
NA,TRBJ1-2,TRBV28,NA,CASLGQPTLSYGYTF,TGTGCCAGCCTCGGACAGCCCACCCTCTCCTATGGCTACACCTTC
NA,TRBJ2-1,TRBV6-5,NA,CASSYGGTTYNEQFF,TGTGCCAGCAGTTATGGAGGAACTACCTACAATGAGCAGTTCTTC
NA,TRBJ1-5,TRBV2,few,CASSDNSNQPQHF,TGTGCCAGCAGTGACAATAGCAATCAGCCCCAGCATTTT
NA,TRBJ1-1,TRBV7-9,NA,CASSLDYGQAFF,TGTGCCAGCAGCTTAGACTACGGTCAAGCTTTCTTT
NA,TRBJ1-4,TRBV15,NA,CATSQIGGGAEKLFF,TGTGCCACCAGCCAGATCGGGGGGGGAGCTGAAAAACTGTTTTTT
NA,TRBJ2-5,TRBV5-1,NA,CASSFLPQSQETQYF,TGCGCCAGCAGCTTTCTCCCCCAGTCCCAAGAGACCCAGTACTTC
NA,TRBJ2-5,TRBV5-1,NA,CASSGMGRHEGTQYF,TGCGCCAGCAGCGGGATGGGACGTCATGAGGGGACCCAGTACTTC
TRBD1,TRBJ2-7,TRBV6-4,NA,CASSKGQGPYEQYF,TGTGCCAGCAGTAAAGGACAGGGACCCTACGAGCAGTACTTC
NA,TRBJ2-1,TRBV9,NA,CASSPPGLPQAEQFF,TGTGCCAGCAGCCCCCCGGGACTTCCACAGGCGGAGCAGTTCTTC
TRBD2,TRBJ2-2,TRBV7-7,NA,CASSLGLAGNTGELFF,TGTGCCAGCAGCTTAGGACTAGCGGGGAACACCGGGGAGCTGTTTTTT
NA,TRBJ1-1,TRBV6-1,NA,CASSEAGGWSEAFF,TGTGCCAGCAGTGAGGCCGGGGGCTGGTCTGAAGCTTTCTTT
TRBD1,TRBJ2-7,TRBV10-3,NA,CAIRAQGARASAEQYF,TGTGCCATCAGGGCACAGGGGGCTAGAGCCTCTGCCGAGCAGTACTTC
NA,TRBJ1-2,TRBV5-4,NA,CASRPQTATLYGYTF,TGTGCCAGCAGACCCCAGACAGCCACTCTCTATGGCTACACCTTC
TRBD1,TRBJ2-3,TRBV2,NA,CASSELGQEHTDTQYF,TGTGCCAGCAGTGAACTGGGACAGGAGCACACAGATACGCAGTATTTT
TRBD2,TRBJ2-1,TRBV5-1,NA,CASSSRGTSGTYNEQFF,TGCGCCAGCAGCTCCCGCGGGACTAGCGGTACCTACAATGAGCAGTTCTTC
NA,TRBJ2-6,TRBV7-9,few,CASSLGGGTGANVLTF,TGTGCCAGCAGCTTAGGGGGTGGGACTGGGGCCAACGTCCTGACTTTC
NA,TRBJ2-2,TRBV6-1,NA,CASSHRDTNTGELFF,TGTGCCAGCAGTCACCGGGACACGAACACCGGGGAGCTGTTTTTT
NA,TRBJ2-1,TRBV9,NA,CASSVGVLSYNEQFF,TGTGCCAGCAGCGTAGGGGTACTATCCTACAATGAGCAGTTCTTC
TRBD1,TRBJ1-1,TRBV7-2,NA,CASSHYVQGVMNTEAFF,TGTGCCAGCAGCCATTATGTTCAGGGGGTAATGAACACTGAAGCTTTCTTT
NA,TRBJ2-7,TRBV28,NA,CASSLKTPFEQYF,TGTGCCAGCAGTTTAAAGACACCCTTCGAGCAGTACTTC
NA,TRBJ1-2,TRBV7-6,NA,CASSSGPQGLANYGYTF,TGTGCCAGCAGCTCGGGTCCCCAGGGCCTGGCTAACTATGGCTACACCTTC
NA,TRBJ2-3,TRBV11-2,NA,CASSFVQHTQYF,TGTGCCAGCAGCTTTGTACAGCATACGCAGTATTTT
TRBD2,TRBJ2-2,TRBV9,NA,CASSYGTSGTGELFF,TGTGCCAGCAGCTATGGGACTAGCGGGACCGGGGAGCTGTTTTTT
NA,TRBJ1-4,TRBV7-8,NA,CASSLNNRGPGGGTEKLFF,TGTGCCAGCAGCCTTAATAATAGAGGCCCCGGGGGAGGGACAGAAAAACTGTTTTTT
NA,TRBJ2-7,TRBV9,NA,CASSAQQGSYEQYF,TGTGCCAGCAGCGCGCAACAGGGCTCCTACGAGCAGTACTTC
NA,TRBJ2-3,TRBV7-3,NA,CASSPTGTSYTDTQYF,TGTGCCAGCAGCCCAACCGGGACCAGCTACACAGATACGCAGTATTTT
TRBD1,TRBJ2-3,TRBV5-1,NA,CASSFWDRDTDTQYF,TGCGCCAGCAGCTTCTGGGACAGGGACACAGATACGCAGTATTTT
NA,TRBJ2-7,TRBV19,NA,CATRAGGAGTYEQYF,TGTGCCACTAGGGCAGGAGGCGCGGGCACCTACGAGCAGTACTTC
NA,TRBJ2-3,TRBV18,NA,CASSQQFTDTQYF,TGTGCCAGCTCACAACAGTTCACAGATACGCAGTATTTT
NA,TRBJ2-6,TRBV7-2,NA,CASSPASGANVLTF,TGTGCCAGCAGCCCAGCGTCTGGGGCCAACGTCCTGACTTTC
NA,TRBJ1-2,TRBV28,NA,CASSSRLTDYGYTF,TGTGCCAGCAGTTCTAGGCTGACCGACTATGGCTACACCTTC
TRBD1,TRBJ2-5,TRBV7-9,once,CASSLVTGAQETQYF,TGTGCCAGCAGCTTAGTCACAGGGGCGCAAGAGACCCAGTACTTC